Each of the 32 T cell receptor beta chains below was sequenced from the same sample in a study of cytomegalovirus exposure and HLA in healthy donors (dated by TCRdb to 2016 to 2017). Receptor libraries were prepared by the immunoSEQ multiplex PCR assay. The multiplex PCR relied on a mix of 60 forward primers for TCR Vbeta segments and 13 reverse primers for TCR Jbeta segments. What TCRdb holds here is the immuneACCESS table cut down to in-frame rearrangements. Part of the clones is not present; checked against another copy, under half of the missing clones reflect an unresolved V gene, and the others are unexplained. The sample includes some 160,000 clones, with roughly 72% observed a single time. In total, the top ten clones hold roughly 1.4% of the sample. Sample: PBMCs. Every receptor here comes from a man in his forties in good health and CMV-seronegative.

V gene TRBV9 combines with J gene TRBJ2-3, with D maybe TRBD2 (6 bases). Germline V gives CDR1 SGDLS, CDR2 YYNGEE. This CDR3 is built from 15 residues. The V end was cut by 2 bases, the J end by 4 bases, with 14 bases between. In nucleotides, the CDR3 is TGTGCCAGCAGCGTCTCCGGGAGTAGGGCAGATACGCAGTATTTT. This encodes CASSVSGSRADTQYF.

This clone came up a few times. V and J are TRBV10-3 and TRBJ2-1; 7 bases agree with TRBD1. Germline V lookup: CDR1 ENHRY, CDR2 SYGVKD. CDR3 length equals 11 residues. J gave up 8 bases and V 9 bases, and 4 bases lay outside the gene matches. This CDR3 reads CAIGGFDEQFF. As DNA, the CDR3 is TGTGCCATAGGGGGCTTCGATGAGCAGTTCTTC.

The J gene is TRBJ1-5, the V gene TRBV28; weak D call: TRBD1 (5 bases). The CDR3 sequence is 14 residues long. Trimming shortened V by 5 bases and J by 7 bases, and 15 bases separated the two germline ends. The germline V gene has CDR1 MDHEN and CDR2 SYDVKM. Written as DNA, the CDR3 is TGTGCCAGCAGTCCAGGGCCTTTTAAACAGCCCCAGCATTTT. Amino acid sequence: CASSPGPFKQPQHF.

With respect to this clone: Other DNA sequences in the same sample also yield this CDR3. The chain employs TRBV2 and TRBJ2-2; 9 bases are a match to TRBD2. From germline, CDR1 is SNHLY and CDR2 FYNNEI. Germline trimming cut 7 bases from V and 6 bases from J; bases unmatched to any gene: 6. This CDR3 spans 14 amino acids. CDR3 DNA sequence: TGTGCCAGCACCTCTAGCGGGAATGCCGGGGAGCTGTTTTTT. Amino acid sequence: CASTSSGNAGELFF.

This clone was observed a handful of times. An end of the junction differs from the germline gene, which may be a read error. The V call is TRBV7-9, the J call TRBJ2-5, with D perhaps matching TRBD2 (6 bases). The CDR3 is 13 residues long. The germline gives CDR1 SEHNR, CDR2 FQNEAQ (reference sequence). CDR3 bases: TGTTCCAGCAGCCGGGACTCCCAAGAGACCCAGTACTTC. Translation: CSSSRDSQETQYF.

The J gene is TRBJ2-1, the V gene TRBV30, with D perhaps matching TRBD1 (6 bases). CDR1 GTSNPN and CDR2 SVGIG come from the germline V gene (reference sequence). V gave up 4 bases and J gave up 5 bases, with 9 bases separating them. CDR3 length: 12 amino acids. This CDR3 reads CAWKGGNNEQFF. CDR3 coding DNA: TGTGCCTGGAAAGGGGGTAACAATGAGCAGTTCTTC.

Note on this clone: One end of the junction fails to match germline, which may point to a read error. The V gene is TRBV4-2, the J gene TRBJ2-2; 10 bases are a match to TRBD2. Looked up from germline, CDR1 is LGHNA and CDR2 is YNFKEQ. The CDR3 has 16 amino acids. The CDR3 DNA is TGTGCCAGCGGCCAAGACTGGCTAGCGGGAGCCGGGGAGCTGTTTTTT. This gives the protein CASGQDWLAGAGELFF.

The chain employs TRBV19 and TRBJ1-3; no reliable D call. Trimming shortened V by 6 bases and J by 0 bases, and 6 bases separated the two germline ends. The germline CDR1 and CDR2 sequences are LNHDA and SQIVND (reference sequence). The CDR3 runs to 13 residues. The CDR3 loop reads CASRRASGNTIYF. The CDR3 DNA is TGTGCCAGTAGGCGGGCCTCTGGAAACACCATATATTTT. Together with reference TRBV19 and TRBJ1-3, the CDR3 gives the full variable domain: DGGITQSPKYLFRKEGQNVTLSCEQNLNHDAMYWYRQDPGQGLRLIYYSQIVNDFQKGDIAEGYSVSREKKESFPLTVTSAQKNPTAFYLCASRRASGNTIYFGEGSWLTVV.

This chain connects TRBV5-4 to TRBJ1-1, with D hard to call. Germline V gene data show CDR1 as SGHNT and CDR2 as YYREEE (reference sequence). CDR3 length equals 13 residues. V was clipped by 2 bases and J by 1 base, with 6 bases between them. In DNA form, the CDR3 reads TGTGCCAGCAGCTTCGCAGGGAACACTGAAGCTTTCTTT. The encoded protein is CASSFAGNTEAFF. The whole variable domain, remainder taken from reference TRBV5-4 and TRBJ1-1, is ETGVTQSPTHLIKTRGQQVTLRCSSQSGHNTVSWYQQALGQGPQFIFQYYREEENGRGNFPPRFSGLQFPNYSSELNVNALELDDSALYLCASSFAGNTEAFFGQGTRLTVV.

The chain couples TRBV7-9 to TRBJ1-5, with D tentatively TRBD1 (5 bases). This CDR3 has 12 amino acids. CDR1 is SEHNR and CDR2 is FQNEAQ in the germline V gene (reference sequence). The V end was cut by 4 bases, the J end by 5 bases, with 6 bases between. CDR3: CASSSRDQPQHF. The CDR3 DNA reads TGTGCCAGCAGCTCCAGGGATCAGCCCCAGCATTTT.

With respect to this clone: A read error may produce the germline difference seen at one junction end. The rearrangement joins TRBV6-5 to TRBJ2-4, with 8 nucleotides matching TRBD1. This CDR3 comprises 14 residues. CDR1 is MNHEY and CDR2 is SVGAGI in the germline V gene. CDR3 loop: CASSSKTGENSQYF. In DNA, the CDR3 is TGTGCCAGCAGTTCTAAGACAGGGGAGAACAGTCAGTACTTC.

The V and J genes are TRBV29-1 and TRBJ2-7; the match to TRBD1 covers 7 bases. With V trimmed by 4 bases and J by 1 base, 4 bases remained unmatched. Germline V gene lookup returns CDR1 SQVTM and CDR2 ANQGSEA. The CDR3 has 13 amino acids. CDR3 bases: TGCAGCGTTGTTGACAGGGTTTCCTACGAGCAGTACTTC. Protein sequence: CSVVDRVSYEQYF.

The J gene is TRBJ2-7, the V gene TRBV10-3; TRBD2 matches 9 bases. The trim removed 0 bases at V and 5 bases at J, leaving 17 bases unmatched. Germline CDR1 reads ENHRY; CDR2 reads SYGVKD. This CDR3 is 19 amino acids long. CDR3 loop: CAISESVRGAGGPQDEQYF. The CDR3 DNA follows: TGTGCCATCAGTGAGTCGGTCCGCGGGGCGGGAGGGCCACAAGACGAGCAGTACTTC.

The chain is built from TRBV27 and TRBJ1-2, with 7 bases identical to TRBD1. The trim removed 6 bases at V and 4 bases at J, leaving 8 bases unmatched. CDR3 size: 14 residues. CDR1 MNHEY and CDR2 SMNVEV come from the germline V gene (reference sequence). The CDR3 bases are TGTGCCAGCAGGAGGGGGCAGGGAGGCTATGGCTACACCTTC. It is translated as CASRRGQGGYGYTF.

This sequence joins TRBV15 and TRBJ1-1, with TRBD1 as a possible D gene (5 bases). V lost 1 base to trimming and J lost 10 bases, with 13 bases between them. The CDR3 contains 13 residues. Per the germline V gene, CDR1 is LNHNV and CDR2 is YYDKDF (reference sequence). The CDR3 here is CATSRGGVGGAFF. CDR3 nucleotide sequence: TGTGCCACCAGCAGAGGCGGTGTGGGGGGAGCTTTCTTT. Complete variable domain (other parts from reference TRBV15 and TRBJ1-1): DAMVIQNPRYQVTQFGKPVTLSCSQTLNHNVMYWYQQKSSQAPKLLFHYYDKDFNNEADTPDNFQSRRPNTSFCFLDIRSPGLGDTAMYLCATSRGGVGGAFFGQGTRLTVV.

This chain connects TRBV19 to TRBJ1-3; D is uncertain. The CDR3 has 17 amino acids. CDR1 and CDR2 from the germline V gene are LNHDA and SQIVND (reference sequence). Between the trimmed V and J ends, which lost 0 bases and 0 bases, there was a span of 12 bases. The CDR3 spells CASSIEADTTSGNTIYF. The CDR3 DNA reads as TGTGCCAGTAGTATAGAGGCAGATACTACCTCTGGAAACACCATATATTTT.

This clone was seen only once. This chain joins TRBV4-1 and TRBJ2-3; unclear D gene. Trimming removed 6 bases from V and 1 base from J, with 11 bases in between. CDR1 and CDR2 (germline): MGHRA, YSYEKL. The CDR3 loop spans 14 amino acids. This chain's CDR3 is CASRSVAGTDTQYF. The DNA for the CDR3 is TGCGCCAGCAGGTCTGTGGCGGGCACAGATACGCAGTATTTT.

The V gene is TRBV5-4, the J gene TRBJ1-1; TRBD1 agrees at 7 bases. Trimming at V came to 2 bases and at J to 7 bases, leaving 8 bases not matched to a gene. This CDR3 contains 14 residues. The germline V gene encodes CDR1 SGHNT and CDR2 YYREEE (reference sequence). In nucleotides, the CDR3 is TGTGCCAGCAGCTTCGAGGGGGCTTGGGTTGAAGCTTTCTTT. The encoded protein is CASSFEGAWVEAFF.

A single count supports this clone. The rearrangement joins TRBV11-2 to TRBJ2-7; D is possibly TRBD2 (6 bases). The germline CDR1 and CDR2 sequences are SGHAT and FQNNGV. This CDR3 contains 16 residues. The V end lost 1 base, the J end lost 2 bases, and 15 bases lay between the germline ends. The CDR3 DNA reads as TGTGCCAGCAGCTTAGGCGGCGGGGCCATGACCTACGAGCAGTACTTC. Translating it yields CASSLGGGAMTYEQYF.

The chain is built from TRBV4-1 and TRBJ1-2, with a tentative D call TRBD1 (6 bases). The CDR3 sequence is 15 residues long. Per the germline V gene, CDR1 is MGHRA and CDR2 is YSYEKL. V lost 1 base, J lost 5 bases, and 14 bases lay in between. The DNA of the CDR3 is TGCGCCAGCAGCCAAGGGTTTACAGGGCCATATGGCTACACCTTC. Its translation is CASSQGFTGPYGYTF.

Regarding this clone: At one boundary the junction diverges from the germline segment, which might be a read error. The chain carries TRBV11-2 and TRBJ2-4; D might be TRBD2 (5 bases). The CDR3 contains 14 residues. Per the germline V gene, CDR1 is SGHAT and CDR2 is FQNNGV. The CDR3, as DNA: TGTGCCAGCAGCCAAGAGCTAGCCAAAAACAGTCAGTACTTC. Translated: CASSQELAKNSQYF.

The chain uses TRBV5-1 and TRBJ1-5; D not certain. The CDR3 is made up of 13 amino acids. Between the trimmed V and J ends, which lost 4 bases and 7 bases, there was a span of 12 bases. Germline V CDR1 and CDR2: SGHRS, YFSETQ. The CDR3 loop reads CASSPEGAQPQHF. The CDR3 DNA is TGCGCCAGCAGCCCCGAGGGTGCACAGCCCCAGCATTTT.

The chain links TRBV7-3 to TRBJ2-3, with D tentatively TRBD2 (6 bases). The CDR3 covers 14 residues. V dropped 0 bases and J dropped 3 bases, with 7 bases sitting between them. In germline, CDR1 is SGHTA, CDR2 FQGTGA. The CDR3 loop is CASSLTGGTDTQYF. The DNA for the CDR3 is TGTGCCAGCAGCTTAACCGGGGGAACAGATACGCAGTATTTT.

J is TRBJ2-2 and V is TRBV11-2; possibly TRBD2 for D (6 bases). Per germline, CDR1 SGHAT and CDR2 FQNNGV. The germline V and J ends were trimmed by 1 base and 4 bases, with 13 bases remaining between them. The CDR3 has 16 amino acids. This chain's CDR3 is CASSLGGRPGTGELFF. The CDR3 DNA reads TGTGCCAGCAGCTTAGGGGGGAGGCCGGGCACCGGGGAGCTGTTTTTT. Full variable domain (missing parts from reference TRBV11-2 and TRBJ2-2): EAGVAQSPRYKIIEKRQSVAFWCNPISGHATLYWYQQILGQGPKLLIQFQNNGVVDDSQLPKDRFSAERLKGVDSTLKIQPAKLEDSAVYLCASSLGGRPGTGELFFGEGSRLTVL.

This clone has a single count. The junction differs from germline at one of its ends, possibly a read error. The chain employs TRBV9 and TRBJ2-4, with D maybe TRBD2 (6 bases). The CDR3 sequence is 16 residues long. Germline assignment: CDR1 SGDLS and CDR2 YYNGEE. This CDR3 reads CASSPWRGAPKNSQYF. CDR3 coding DNA: TGTGCCAGCAGCCCCTGGAGGGGAGCGCCCAAAAACAGTCAGTACTTC. The entire variable domain, with the rest obtained from reference TRBV9 and TRBJ2-4, is as follows: DSGVTQTPKHLITATGQRVTLRCSPRSGDLSVYWYQQSLDQGLQFLIQYYNGEERAKGNILERFSAQQFPDLHSELNLSSLELGDSALYFCASSPWRGAPKNSQYFGAGTRLSVL.

This chain uses TRBV15 with TRBJ2-7; D is uncertain. CDR1 and CDR2 from the germline V gene are LNHNV and YYDKDF (reference sequence). Trimming pared 0 bases from V and 0 bases from J, leaving 12 bases between. CDR3 length: 16 amino acids. This CDR3 is CATSRDPISPSYEQYF. CDR3 nucleotide sequence: TGTGCCACCAGCAGAGATCCTATATCGCCCTCCTACGAGCAGTACTTC.

The J gene is TRBJ1-2, the V gene TRBV20-1; the D is unclear. The CDR3 extends over 10 amino acids. Germline V gene sequence: CDR1 DFQATT, CDR2 SNEGSKA (reference sequence). The V and J ends lost 6 bases and 8 bases respectively, with 10 bases between them. The CDR3 reads CSASERGYTF. The CDR3 region has the DNA TGCAGTGCCTCGGAGAGGGGCTACACCTTC.

This chain connects TRBV11-1 to TRBJ2-7, with D perhaps matching TRBD1 (6 bases). The CDR3 covers 14 residues. Germline V lookup: CDR1 SGHAT, CDR2 FQDESV (reference sequence). V gave up 8 bases and J gave up 3 bases, with 17 bases separating them. Written as DNA, the CDR3 is TGTGCCAGCCGGGAAGCCGGGACAAACTACGAGCAGTACTTC. Its translation is CASREAGTNYEQYF. The complete variable domain, with remaining parts taken from reference TRBV11-1 and TRBJ2-7, reads EAEVAQSPRYKITEKSQAVAFWCDPISGHATLYWYRQILGQGPELLVQFQDESVVDDSQLPKDRFSAERLKGVDSTLKIQPAELGDSAMYLCASREAGTNYEQYFGPGTRLTVT.

This clone was seen a few times. V usage is TRBV6-6 and J usage is TRBJ2-7; D gene unclear. V gave up 6 bases and J gave up 6 bases, with 15 bases separating them. Germline V gene data show CDR1 as MNHNY and CDR2 as SVGAGI (reference sequence). This CDR3 comprises 13 residues. The CDR3 DNA sequence: TGTGCCAGCAGCCTACCTCCTCACGGCGAGCAGTACTTC. Its translation is CASSLPPHGEQYF.

The chain is built from TRBV29-1 and TRBJ2-2, with 9 bases lining up with TRBD1. Trimming cost V 7 bases and J 6 bases; bases outside gene matches: 9. Germline CDR1 reads SQVTM; CDR2 reads ANQGSEA. There are 14 residues in the CDR3. The CDR3 DNA is TGCAGCGGGGGGACAGGGAGGTTCTCCGGGGAGCTGTTTTTT. Protein: CSGGTGRFSGELFF.

The chain employs TRBV5-3 and TRBJ2-6; D remains ambiguous. TRBV5-3 is placed among ORFs of uncertain function. The V end was cut by 3 bases, the J end by 1 base, with 11 bases between. The CDR3 is 16 residues long. Written as DNA, the CDR3 is TGTGCCAGAAGCTCCTTCTCGGTATCTGGGGCCAACGTCCTGACTTTC. This sequence encodes CARSSFSVSGANVLTF.

In DNA form, the CDR3 reads TGTGCCAGCTCATCGGGACAGCAAAATGAAAAACTGTTTTTT. It is translated as CASSSGQQNEKLFF. The rearrangement links TRBV18 to TRBJ1-4; TRBD1 agrees at 7 bases. The length of the CDR3 is 14 residues. V lost 5 bases, J lost 5 bases, and 5 bases stayed unmatched. Germline lookup yields CDR1 KGHSH and CDR2 LQKENI.